The T cell receptor beta chain described here comes from a study of blood T cell repertoires in COVID-19. Background on the study: Samples of COVID-19 (acute and convalescent) were obtained from the United States, Italy and Spain. PBMCs, B-cell-depleted T cells, or T cells provided the cDNA or gDNA that made up the material.

Germline V gene sequence: CDR1 KGHDR, CDR2 SFDVKD. Germline trimming cut 2 bases from V and 6 bases from J; bases unmatched to any gene: 4. This CDR3 has 16 amino acids. Only in-frame clones appear in the TCRdb table, and some are missing; sequencing was by immunoSEQ multiplex PCR. The sample contains approximately 92,000 clones, approximately 80% of which appear only once. The V and J genes are TRBV24-1 and TRBJ2-1, with TRBD2 identical over 12 bases. This clonotype was obtained from a man between 60 and 75 years old with acute or convalescent COVID-19. The sequencing input was peripheral blood. CDR3: CATSDSSGGVSNEQFF. The CDR3 nucleotides read TGTGCCACCAGTGATTCTAGCGGGGGGGTCTCCAATGAGCAGTTCTTC.